A selection of T cell receptor beta chains follows, all from one sample in a study of T cell responses to AZD1222 COVID-19 vaccine. The repertoire was sequenced with immunoSEQ multiplex PCR; TCRdb's copy has only in-frame clones and lacks some. The sample lists 130,000 to 150,000 clones, roughly 87% seen once, with under 2% in the top ten. The sequences come from peripheral blood, collected 28 days after the second AZD1222 dose. The receptors were gathered from an adult who received the AZD1222 COVID-19 vaccine. Each CDR3 is given without its conserved first and last residue. For some rows the clone size is stated as once, few or many, or as a class when expanded; others skip it.

>-|TRBV11-2
ASREGTYDEQY
>-|TRBV27
ASSWGHNEQF
>-|TRBV5-6
ASTPAGASNEKLF
>-|TRBV28
ASSPTVREDNEKLF
>-|TRBV28
ASSPIAVHYEQY
>-|TRBV5-5
ASSLGGYGSTEAF
>-|TRBV30
ACNPGTANQPQH
>-|TRBV30
AWEGGLTETQY
>few|TRBV7-9
ASSTTGGASGNTIY
>-|TRBV5-1
ASSTAGTLTPHGYTEAF
>-|TRBV10-1
ASSESLSSYNEQF
>-|TRBV11-3
ASSLKETQY
>-|TRBV28
ASSSTGYNQPQH
>-|TRBV7-6
ASSPSGTGTYEQY
>-|TRBV6-4
ASSDSTSGDTGELF
>-|TRBV18
ASSPAGGSPYNEQF
>-|TRBV6-6
ASSPPGQGYEKLF
>-|TRBV10-1
ASTLKGVAVSANTGELF
>-|TRBV23-1
ASSQCGGRATYEQY
>-|TRBV11-1
ASSLVVQPQH
>-|TRBV6-2/TRBV6-3
ASSYLGASGGSFYEQY
>-|TRBV24-1
ATAEGSFSNQPQH
>-|TRBV15
ATSRRAGGETQY
>-|TRBV5-4
ASSPPRGALH
>-|TRBV12-5
ASGPTQGTSLYNEQF
>-|TRBV4-2
ASSQDAKGDQPQH
>-|TRBV3-1/TRBV3-2
ASSRQRERGTDTQY
>-|TRBV11-2
ASSLVVSPSRGYT
>-|TRBV7-2
ASSPGPKSWLNSPLH
>few|TRBV5-6
ASSQDRRYGYT
>-|TRBV7-9
ASSPGIALYGYT
>-|TRBV5-6
ASSLAGGRSHEQY
>-|TRBV3-1/TRBV3-2
ASSLSGPHEKLF
>-|TRBV5-1
ASSTPPGANVLT
>-|TRBV13
ASIRRGYYGYT
>-|TRBV7-6
ASSLLRRRGTPETQY
>-|TRBV6-5
ASSYAGGGNEQF
>-|TRBV18
ASSPGAGTGGKEQY
>-|TRBV6-1
ASSEVGRINTEAF
>-|TRBV6-4
ASSPSGSGITGELF